Each of the 5 T cell receptor beta chains below was sequenced from the same sample in a study of cytomegalovirus exposure and HLA in healthy donors (dated by TCRdb to about 2017). Receptor amplification or capture employed the immunoSEQ multiplex PCR assay. For the multiplex PCR, a mixture combining 60 forward primers for TCR Vbeta segments and 13 reverse primers for TCR Jbeta segments was used. As stored in TCRdb, this immuneACCESS dataset retains in-frame rearrangements with V and J assigned. A fraction of the clones does not appear; measured against another copy, unresolved V genes explain less than half of the discrepancy, and the remainder lacks a known reason. This sample holds over 120,000 clones; approximately 79% were observed only once. The ten biggest clones cover roughly 4% of the sample. What was sequenced was PBMCs. These receptors were collected from a man younger than 30 in good health and CMV-seropositive.

The chain is built from TRBV2 and TRBJ2-3; D is ambiguous. The CDR3 has 12 residues. Trimming removed 8 bases from V and 5 bases from J, with 11 bases in between. The germline CDR1 and CDR2 sequences are SNHLY and FYNNEI. CDR3 loop: CASGRNGDTQYF. CDR3 nucleotide sequence: TGTGCCAGCGGCCGCAATGGAGATACGCAGTATTTT.

The V call is TRBV27, the J call TRBJ1-5; D is undetermined. Germline V gives CDR1 MNHEY, CDR2 SMNVEV (reference sequence). Trimming took 8 bases from V and 2 from J, leaving 13 bases between them. This CDR3 is 14 amino acids long. The CDR3 loop is CASGPQLGNQPQHF. The CDR3 bases are TGTGCCAGCGGGCCGCAGCTTGGCAATCAGCCCCAGCATTTT.

The V gene is TRBV2, the J gene TRBJ2-7; maybe TRBD1 (7 bases). Germline assignment: CDR1 SNHLY and CDR2 FYNNEI. This CDR3 has 14 amino acids. The V and J ends lost 4 bases and 1 base respectively, with 11 bases between them. CDR3 nucleotide sequence: TGTGCCAGCAGTGCGTCAGGGGGGTCCTACGAGCAGTACTTC. It encodes CASSASGGSYEQYF.

The rearrangement uses TRBV6-5 and TRBJ2-1, with D perhaps matching TRBD1 (6 bases). Trimming shortened V by 6 bases and J by 10 bases, and 13 bases separated the two germline ends. The CDR3 loop spans 12 amino acids. Germline V lookup: CDR1 MNHEY, CDR2 SVGAGI. In DNA form, the CDR3 reads TGTGCCAGCAGCACTGGACAGCAAGAGCAGTTCTTC. It is translated as CASSTGQQEQFF.

V is TRBV7-8 and J is TRBJ1-1; no reliable D call. Germline V gives CDR1 SGHVS, CDR2 FQNEAQ. Trimming shortened V by 1 base and J by 6 bases, and 9 bases separated the two germline ends. The CDR3 runs 13 residues. The CDR3 coding sequence is TGTGCCAGCAGCTTAGGTCTTCTCCCTGAAGCTTTCTTT. It codes for CASSLGLLPEAFF.